Included here is one T cell receptor (beta chain) sequence, with context. The data stem from a study of T cell changes during pregnancy in multiple sclerosis. Some clones are missing from TCRdb's copy, which holds only in-frame ones; the method was immunoSEQ multiplex PCR. The table includes approximately 130,000 clones, 90% to 98% detected once. The germline V gene has CDR1 MGHRA and CDR2 YSYEKL. This CDR3 region has 15 residues. The V gene end was trimmed by 4 bases and the J gene end by 3 bases; junction bases not matched to a gene: 8. The chain is built from TRBV4-1 and TRBJ2-7; 8 bases align to TRBD1. Source: peripheral blood, taken after pregnancy. This clonotype was obtained from a female donor with multiple sclerosis, enrolled in a pregnancy study. CDR3 loop: CASSRADRVNYEQYF. CDR3 DNA: TGCGCCAGCAGCCGTGCGGACAGGGTAAACTACGAGCAGTACTTC.